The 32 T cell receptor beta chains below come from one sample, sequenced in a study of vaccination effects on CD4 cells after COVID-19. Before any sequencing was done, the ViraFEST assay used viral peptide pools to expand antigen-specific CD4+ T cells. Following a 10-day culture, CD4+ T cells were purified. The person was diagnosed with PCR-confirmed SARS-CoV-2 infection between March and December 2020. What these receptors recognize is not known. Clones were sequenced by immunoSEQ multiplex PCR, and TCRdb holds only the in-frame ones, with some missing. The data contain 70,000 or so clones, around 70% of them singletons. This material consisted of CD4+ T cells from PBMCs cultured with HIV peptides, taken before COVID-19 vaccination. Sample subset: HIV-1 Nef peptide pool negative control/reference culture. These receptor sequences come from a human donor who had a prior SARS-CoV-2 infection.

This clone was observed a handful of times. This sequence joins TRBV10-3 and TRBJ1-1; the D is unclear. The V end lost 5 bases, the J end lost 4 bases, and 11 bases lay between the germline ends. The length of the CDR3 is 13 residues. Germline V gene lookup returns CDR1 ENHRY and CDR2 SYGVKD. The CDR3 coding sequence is TGTGCCATCAGTCGCGGGAGTGGCACTGAAGCTTTCTTT. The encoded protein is CAISRGSGTEAFF.

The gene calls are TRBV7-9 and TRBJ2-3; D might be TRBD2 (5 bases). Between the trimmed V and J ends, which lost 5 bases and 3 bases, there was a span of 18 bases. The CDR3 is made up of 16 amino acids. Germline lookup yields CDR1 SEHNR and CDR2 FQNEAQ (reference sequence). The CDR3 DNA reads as TGTGCCAGCAGCCCTAGTCCGTTAGGAGGAACAGATACGCAGTATTTT. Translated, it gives CASSPSPLGGTDTQYF.

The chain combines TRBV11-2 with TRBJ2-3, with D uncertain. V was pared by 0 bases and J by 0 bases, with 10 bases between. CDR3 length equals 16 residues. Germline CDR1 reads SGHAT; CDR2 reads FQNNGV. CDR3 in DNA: TGTGCCAGCAGCTTAGATTGGCGGAGCAGCACAGATACGCAGTATTTT. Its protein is CASSLDWRSSTDTQYF.

Here the CDR3 DNA reads TGTGCCAGCAGCCCGTACCCAAAAAGCGGTTCCTACGAGCAGTACTTC. Translating gives CASSPYPKSGSYEQYF. The chain has TRBV5-5 and TRBJ2-7; D may be TRBD2 (5 bases). The CDR3 is 16 amino acids. Germline CDR1 is SGHKS and CDR2 is YYEKEE (reference sequence). Trimming removed 4 bases at V and 1 base at J, with 18 bases between.

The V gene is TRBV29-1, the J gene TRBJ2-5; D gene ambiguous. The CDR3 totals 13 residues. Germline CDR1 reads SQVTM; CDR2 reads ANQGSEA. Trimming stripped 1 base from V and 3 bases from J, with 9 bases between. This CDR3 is CSVEAGSEETQYF. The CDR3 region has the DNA TGCAGCGTTGAAGCGGGCAGCGAAGAGACCCAGTACTTC. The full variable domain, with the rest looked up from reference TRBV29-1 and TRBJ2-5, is SAVISQKPSRDICQRGTSLTIQCQVDSQVTMMFWYRQQPGQSLTLIATANQGSEATYESGFVIDKFPISRPNLTFSTLTVSNMSPEDSSIYLCSVEAGSEETQYFGPGTRLLVL.

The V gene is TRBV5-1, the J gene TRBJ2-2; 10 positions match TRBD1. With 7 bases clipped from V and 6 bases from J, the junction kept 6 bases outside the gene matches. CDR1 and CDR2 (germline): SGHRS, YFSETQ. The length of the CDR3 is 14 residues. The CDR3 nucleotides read TGCGCCAGCCGGGACAGGGGTTTTGCCGGGGAGCTGTTTTTT. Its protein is CASRDRGFAGELFF. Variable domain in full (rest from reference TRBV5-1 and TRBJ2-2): KAGVTQTPRYLIKTRGQQVTLSCSPISGHRSVSWYQQTPGQGLQFLFEYFSETQRNKGNFPGRFSGRQFSNSRSEMNVSTLELGDSALYLCASRDRGFAGELFFGEGSRLTVL.

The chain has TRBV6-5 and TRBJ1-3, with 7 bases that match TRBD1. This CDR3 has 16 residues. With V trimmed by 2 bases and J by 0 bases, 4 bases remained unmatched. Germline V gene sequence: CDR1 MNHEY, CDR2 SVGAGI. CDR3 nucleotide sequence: TGTGCCAGCAGTTACACAGGGGCGAACTCTGGAAACACCATATATTTT. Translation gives CASSYTGANSGNTIYF.

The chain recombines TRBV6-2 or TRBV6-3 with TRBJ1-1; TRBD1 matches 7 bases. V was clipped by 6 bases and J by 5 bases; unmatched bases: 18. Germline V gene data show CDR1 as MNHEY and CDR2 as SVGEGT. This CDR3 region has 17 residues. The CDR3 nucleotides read TGTGCCAGCAGCCCCCGCAGGTCCAGGGGGTGGAAGACTGAAGCTTTCTTT. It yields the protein CASSPRRSRGWKTEAFF.

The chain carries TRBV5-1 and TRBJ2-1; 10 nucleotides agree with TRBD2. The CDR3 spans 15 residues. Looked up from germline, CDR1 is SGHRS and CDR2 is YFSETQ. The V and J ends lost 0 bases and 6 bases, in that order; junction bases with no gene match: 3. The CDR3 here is CASSLGERGGNEQFF. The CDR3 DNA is TGCGCCAGCAGCTTGGGTGAGCGGGGGGGCAATGAGCAGTTCTTC.

The CDR3 DNA is TGTGCCAGTATCGGGGACATGAACACTGAAGCTTTCTTT. It translates to CASIGDMNTEAFF. The J gene is TRBJ1-1, the V gene TRBV19; tentative D call: TRBD1 (6 bases). There are 13 residues in the CDR3. Germline assignment: CDR1 LNHDA and CDR2 SQIVND (reference sequence). Trimming removed 7 bases from V and 0 bases from J, with 9 bases in between.

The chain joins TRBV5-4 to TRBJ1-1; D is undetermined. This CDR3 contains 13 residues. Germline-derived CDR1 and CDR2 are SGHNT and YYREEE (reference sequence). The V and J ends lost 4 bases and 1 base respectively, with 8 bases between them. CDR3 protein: CASSPLRNTEAFF. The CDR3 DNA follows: TGTGCCAGCAGCCCCTTACGGAACACTGAAGCTTTCTTT. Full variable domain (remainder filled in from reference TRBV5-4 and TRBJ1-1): ETGVTQSPTHLIKTRGQQVTLRCSSQSGHNTVSWYQQALGQGPQFIFQYYREEENGRGNFPPRFSGLQFPNYSSELNVNALELDDSALYLCASSPLRNTEAFFGQGTRLTVV.

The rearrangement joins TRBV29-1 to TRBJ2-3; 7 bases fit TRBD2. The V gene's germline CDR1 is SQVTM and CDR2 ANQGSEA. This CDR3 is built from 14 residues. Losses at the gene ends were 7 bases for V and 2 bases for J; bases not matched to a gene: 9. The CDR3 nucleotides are TGCAGCGCTCAAAGCGGGACGGTCACAGATACGCAGTATTTT. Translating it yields CSAQSGTVTDTQYF.

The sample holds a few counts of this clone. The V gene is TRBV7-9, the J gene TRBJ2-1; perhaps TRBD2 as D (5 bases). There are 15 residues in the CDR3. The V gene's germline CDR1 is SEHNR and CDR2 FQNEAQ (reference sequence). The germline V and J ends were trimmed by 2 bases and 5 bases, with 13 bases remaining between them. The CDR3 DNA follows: TGTGCCAGCAGCTTACTATCAGGAGGCGACAATGAGCAGTTCTTC. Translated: CASSLLSGGDNEQFF.

The CDR3 reads CASSLAGADTQYF. For the CDR3, the DNA is TGTGCCAGCAGCTTAGCTGGAGCAGATACGCAGTATTTT. The rearrangement links TRBV7-2 to TRBJ2-3; D is unclear. Trimming shortened V by 0 bases and J by 4 bases, and 5 bases separated the two germline ends. From germline, CDR1 is SGHTA and CDR2 FQGNSA. This CDR3 contains 13 residues.

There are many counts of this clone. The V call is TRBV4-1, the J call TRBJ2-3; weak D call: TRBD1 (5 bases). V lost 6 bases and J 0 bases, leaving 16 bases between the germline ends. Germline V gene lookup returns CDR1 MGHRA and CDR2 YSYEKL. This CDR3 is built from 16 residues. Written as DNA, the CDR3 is TGCGCCAGCAGACGACAGCAGCCCGCCAGCACAGATACGCAGTATTTT. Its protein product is CASRRQQPASTDTQYF.

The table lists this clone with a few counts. The CDR3 sequence is CARDRDYGYTF. CDR3 in DNA: TGTGCCAGAGACAGGGACTATGGCTACACCTTC. This chain uses TRBV30 with TRBJ1-2; 7 nucleotides align to TRBD1. The length of the CDR3 is 11 residues. Germline-derived CDR1 and CDR2 are GTSNPN and SVGIG (reference sequence). The ends lost 8 bases at V and 3 bases at J; junction bases unmatched: 3. The variable domain in full, completed from reference TRBV30 and TRBJ1-2, reads SQTIHQWPATLVQPVGSPLSLECTVEGTSNPNLYWYRQAAGRGLQLLFYSVGIGQISSEVPQNLSASRPQDRQFILSSKKLLLSDSGFYLCARDRDYGYTFGSGTRLTVV.

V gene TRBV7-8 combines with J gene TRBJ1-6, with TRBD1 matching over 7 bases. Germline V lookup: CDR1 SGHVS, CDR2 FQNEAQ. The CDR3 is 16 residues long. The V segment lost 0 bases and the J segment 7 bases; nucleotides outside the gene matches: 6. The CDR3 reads CASSLAVGQRNSPLHF. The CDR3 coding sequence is TGTGCCAGCAGCTTAGCCGTGGGACAGAGGAATTCACCCCTCCACTTT.

This CDR3 reads CASSPEPLAGGLNEQFF. In nucleotides, the CDR3 is TGTGCCAGCAGCCCCGAGCCCCTAGCGGGGGGGCTAAATGAGCAGTTCTTC. The V and J genes are TRBV7-9 and TRBJ2-1; 12 bases are shared with TRBD2. CDR1 and CDR2 (germline): SEHNR, FQNEAQ (reference sequence). This CDR3 comprises 17 residues. Unmatched junction bases numbered 12, after V lost 5 bases and J lost 7 bases.

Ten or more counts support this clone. The CDR3 here is CASSLAGGNSPLHF. CDR3 bases: TGCGCCAGCAGCTTGGCCGGGGGTAATTCACCCCTCCACTTT. V gene TRBV5-1 combines with J gene TRBJ1-6, with D perhaps matching TRBD1 (5 bases). The CDR3 contains 14 residues. Germline CDR1 reads SGHRS; CDR2 reads YFSETQ. Trimming shortened V by 0 bases and J by 6 bases, and 7 bases separated the two germline ends.

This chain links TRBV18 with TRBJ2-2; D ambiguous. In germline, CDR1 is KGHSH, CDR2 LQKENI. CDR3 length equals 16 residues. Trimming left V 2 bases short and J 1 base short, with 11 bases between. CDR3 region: CASSPFRRGNTGELFF. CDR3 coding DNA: TGTGCCAGCTCACCATTCCGGCGAGGGAACACCGGGGAGCTGTTTTTT.

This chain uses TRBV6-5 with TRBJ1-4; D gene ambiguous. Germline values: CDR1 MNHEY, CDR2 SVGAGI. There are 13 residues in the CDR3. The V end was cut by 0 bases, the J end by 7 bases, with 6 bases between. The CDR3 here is CASSYSRGEKLFF. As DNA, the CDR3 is TGTGCCAGCAGTTACTCCCGGGGTGAAAAACTGTTTTTT.

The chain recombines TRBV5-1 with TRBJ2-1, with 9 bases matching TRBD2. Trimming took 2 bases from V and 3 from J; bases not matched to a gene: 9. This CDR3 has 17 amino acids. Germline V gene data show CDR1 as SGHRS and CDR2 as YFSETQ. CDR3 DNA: TGCGCCAGCAGCTTTGGGGTCGCGGGGGGGCTCTACAATGAGCAGTTCTTC. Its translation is CASSFGVAGGLYNEQFF.

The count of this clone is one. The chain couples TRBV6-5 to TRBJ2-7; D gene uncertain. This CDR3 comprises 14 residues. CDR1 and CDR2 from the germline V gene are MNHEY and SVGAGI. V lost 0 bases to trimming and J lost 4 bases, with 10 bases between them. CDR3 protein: CASSYSLGSYEQYF. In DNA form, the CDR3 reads TGTGCCAGCAGTTACTCGTTGGGCTCGTACGAGCAGTACTTC.

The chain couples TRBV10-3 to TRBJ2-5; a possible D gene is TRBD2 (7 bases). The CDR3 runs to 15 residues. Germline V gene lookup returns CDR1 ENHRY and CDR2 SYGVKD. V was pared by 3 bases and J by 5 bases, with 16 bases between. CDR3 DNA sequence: TGTGCCATCAGTGATAGGGGGGGTGTCGGGGAGACCCAGTACTTC. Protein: CAISDRGGVGETQYF.

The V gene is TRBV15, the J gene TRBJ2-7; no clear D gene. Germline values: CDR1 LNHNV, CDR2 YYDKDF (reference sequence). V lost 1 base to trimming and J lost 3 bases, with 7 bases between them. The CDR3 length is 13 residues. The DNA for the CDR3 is TGTGCCACCAGCAGAGGGACGGACTACGAGCAGTACTTC. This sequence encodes CATSRGTDYEQYF.

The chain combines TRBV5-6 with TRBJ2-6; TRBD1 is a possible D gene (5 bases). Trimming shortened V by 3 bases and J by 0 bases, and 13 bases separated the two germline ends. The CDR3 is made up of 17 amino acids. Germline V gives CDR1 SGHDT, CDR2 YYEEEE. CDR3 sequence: CASSSTRQSSGANVLTF. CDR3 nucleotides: TGTGCCAGCAGCTCCACCAGACAGAGCTCTGGGGCCAACGTCCTGACTTTC.

CDR3 in amino acids: CAWSPLGSYGYTF. CDR3 coding DNA: TGTGCCTGGAGTCCACTCGGGAGCTATGGCTACACCTTC. The chain uses TRBV30 and TRBJ1-2; no clear D gene. The germline V gene has CDR1 GTSNPN and CDR2 SVGIG (reference sequence). This CDR3 has 13 amino acids. Between the trimmed V and J ends, which lost 2 bases and 4 bases, there was a span of 11 bases.

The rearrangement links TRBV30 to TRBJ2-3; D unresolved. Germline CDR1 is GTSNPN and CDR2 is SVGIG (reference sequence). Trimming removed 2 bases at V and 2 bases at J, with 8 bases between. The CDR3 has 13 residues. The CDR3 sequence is CAWSLASTDTQYF. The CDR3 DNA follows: TGTGCCTGGAGTCTTGCCTCCACAGATACGCAGTATTTT.

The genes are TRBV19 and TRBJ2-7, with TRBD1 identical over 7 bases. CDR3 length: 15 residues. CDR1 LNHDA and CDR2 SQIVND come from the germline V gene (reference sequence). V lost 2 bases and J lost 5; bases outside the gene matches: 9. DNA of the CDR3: TGTGCCAGTAGTATAACCGGGACAGCAGCCAACGAGCAGTACTTC. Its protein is CASSITGTAANEQYF.

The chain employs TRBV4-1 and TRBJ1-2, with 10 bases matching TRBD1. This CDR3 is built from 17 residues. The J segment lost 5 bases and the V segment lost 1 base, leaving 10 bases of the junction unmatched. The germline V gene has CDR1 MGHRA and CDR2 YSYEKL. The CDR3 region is CASSQAFDPGQGYGYTF. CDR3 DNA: TGCGCCAGCAGCCAAGCCTTTGATCCGGGACAGGGGTATGGCTACACCTTC.

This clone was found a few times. In DNA, the CDR3 is TGCGCCAGCAGCTTTGGGGTCCCAGTTCCCTACGAGCAGTACTTC. Its protein is CASSFGVPVPYEQYF. The chain combines TRBV5-1 with TRBJ2-7; D unclear. CDR1 is SGHRS and CDR2 is YFSETQ in the germline V gene. The CDR3 totals 15 residues. Trimming took off 2 bases at V and 2 bases at J, with 14 bases between the two ends.

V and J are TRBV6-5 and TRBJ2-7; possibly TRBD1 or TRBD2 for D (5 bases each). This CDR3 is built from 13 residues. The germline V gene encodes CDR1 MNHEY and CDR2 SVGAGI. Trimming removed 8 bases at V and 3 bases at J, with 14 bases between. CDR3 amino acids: CASCIGTHYEQYF. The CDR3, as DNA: TGTGCCAGCTGCATCGGGACCCACTACGAGCAGTACTTC.